This T cell receptor (beta chain) was recovered during a study of CD8+ T cells in alopecia areata. J gave up 4 bases and V 0 bases, and 3 bases lay outside the gene matches. This CDR3 has 14 amino acids. CDR1 and CDR2 (germline): SGHTA, FQGNSA. cDNA serving as the sequencing template came from extracted, reverse transcribed RNA. Profiled with immunoSEQ multiplex PCR; TCRdb holds only in-frame clones, not every one. The sample shows hundreds of thousands of clones, 58% of them seen only once. Treatment in this sample: oral pan-JAK inhibitor, 5-10 mg twice daily. The sequence was collected from a human donor with alopecia areata. The sample was CD4+ T cells sorted from blood, taken at week 24, from a patient treated with tofacitinib. This sequence joins TRBV7-2 and TRBJ2-7; 7 positions match TRBD1. This CDR3 reads CASSLAADRYEQYF. The CDR3 DNA follows: TGTGCCAGCAGCTTAGCCGCGGACAGGTACGAGCAGTACTTC.